The 21 T cell receptor beta chains reported below all come from one sample, sequenced in a study of T cell responses to AZD1222 COVID-19 vaccine. Here immunoSEQ multiplex PCR was the method, and the copy in TCRdb shows in-frame clones only, minus some. The data contain tens of thousands of clones, approximately 90% of them singletons. The material was peripheral blood, obtained on day 0 of AZD1222 vaccination. All receptors derive from an adult in good health.

The genes are TRBV4-2 and TRBJ1-6; 7 positions agree with TRBD1. Germline V CDR1 and CDR2: LGHNA, YNFKEQ. Trimming removed 3 bases from V and 7 bases from J; junction bases left unmatched: 6. The CDR3 consists of 15 residues. CDR3 bases: TGTGCCAGCAGCCAGGAACCGGGACAGAATTCACCCCTCCACTTT. It encodes CASSQEPGQNSPLHF.

The chain links TRBV12-3 or TRBV12-4 to TRBJ2-1, with D possibly TRBD2 on 5 matching bases. There are 11 residues in the CDR3. V was cut by 4 bases and J by 8 bases, with 6 bases left in between. CDR3 nucleotide sequence: TGTGCCAGCAGTTCGCGGGATGAGCAGTTCTTC. Translated, it gives CASSSRDEQFF.

About this clone itself: A junction end diverges from the germline sequence, so it may reflect a read error. The chain has TRBV7-7 and TRBJ2-7; 7 positions match TRBD1. CDR3 length equals 15 residues. Germline CDR1 reads SSHAT; CDR2 reads FNYEAQ (reference sequence). CDR3 amino acids: CASSYGQVGIYEQYF. CDR3 in DNA: TGTGCTAGCAGCTACGGACAGGTGGGAATCTACGAGCAGTACTTC. Drawing the rest from reference TRBV7-7 and TRBJ2-7, the complete variable domain is GAGVSQSPRYKVTKRGQDVTLRCDPISSHATLYWYQQALGQGPEFLTYFNYEAQPDKSGLPSDRFSAERPEGSISTLTIQRTEQRDSAMYRCASSYGQVGIYEQYFGPGTRLTVT.

V gene TRBV2 combines with J gene TRBJ1-5; D remains unclear. The V and J ends lost 7 bases and 0 bases respectively, with 16 bases between them. The germline CDR1 and CDR2 sequences are SNHLY and FYNNEI. This CDR3 comprises 16 residues. The CDR3 protein is CASTLDRLYSNQPQHF. The DNA of the CDR3 is TGTGCCAGCACTCTGGATAGACTCTATAGCAATCAGCCCCAGCATTTT.

The rearrangement joins TRBV5-4 to TRBJ2-7; TRBD1 or TRBD2 may be the D gene (5 bases each). Germline CDR1 reads SGHNT; CDR2 reads YYREEE (reference sequence). This CDR3 spans 16 amino acids. With 0 bases removed from V and 3 bases from J, the gap between germline ends came to 16 bases. CDR3: CASSLGSGQGGYEQYF. For the CDR3, the DNA is TGTGCCAGCAGCTTGGGGTCGGGGCAGGGCGGCTACGAGCAGTACTTC.

This chain's CDR3 is CASSLTGISYEQYF. In DNA form, the CDR3 reads TGTGCCAGCAGCCTAACAGGTATCTCCTACGAGCAGTACTTC. The chain joins TRBV7-2 to TRBJ2-7, with D tentatively TRBD1 (5 bases). Trimming took off 5 bases at V and 0 bases at J, with 11 bases between the two ends. The CDR3 extends over 14 amino acids. CDR1 and CDR2 from the germline V gene are SGHTA and FQGNSA.

The chain couples TRBV14 to TRBJ1-4, with TRBD1 as a possible D gene (5 bases). Trimming took 4 bases from V and 4 from J, leaving 10 bases between them. Per the germline V gene, CDR1 is SGHDN and CDR2 is FVKESK. CDR3 length: 14 residues. In DNA, the CDR3 is TGTGCCAGCAGCCCGCGACAGAATAATGAAAAACTGTTTTTT. Protein sequence: CASSPRQNNEKLFF.

The chain carries TRBV18 and TRBJ1-2; D may be TRBD1 (5 bases). Germline V gene sequence: CDR1 KGHSH, CDR2 LQKENI. The CDR3 consists of 12 residues. Trimming cost V 6 bases and J 6 bases, with 11 bases left between them. The CDR3 loop reads CASSQGRDGYTF. As DNA, the CDR3 is TGTGCCAGCTCGCAGGGCCGGGATGGCTACACCTTC.

The chain recombines TRBV5-5 with TRBJ1-5; D unclear. Germline lookup yields CDR1 SGHKS and CDR2 YYEKEE (reference sequence). Trimming removed 0 bases at V and 3 bases at J, with 10 bases between. This CDR3 contains 15 residues. The CDR3 is CASSLGALINQPQHF. The CDR3 coding sequence is TGTGCCAGCAGCTTGGGGGCGCTGATCAATCAGCCCCAGCATTTT.

The chain joins TRBV7-2 to TRBJ2-2; perhaps TRBD1 as D (5 bases). The length of the CDR3 is 12 residues. V was clipped by 4 bases and J by 7 bases, with 7 bases between them. Germline CDR1 and CDR2: SGHTA and FQGNSA. This CDR3 is CASSSRGGELFF. The CDR3 DNA reads TGTGCCAGCAGCTCTAGGGGCGGGGAGCTGTTTTTT.

This chain uses TRBV11-2 with TRBJ1-6; D is undetermined. Trimming removed 3 bases at V and 7 bases at J, with 10 bases between. Germline V lookup: CDR1 SGHAT, CDR2 FQNNGV. The CDR3 consists of 14 residues. The CDR3 reads CASSLPTENSPLHF. The CDR3 nucleotides are TGTGCCAGCAGCTTGCCCACAGAGAATTCACCCCTCCACTTT.

The rearrangement links TRBV27 to TRBJ1-3, with 9 positions matching TRBD1. Germline V lookup: CDR1 MNHEY, CDR2 SMNVEV (reference sequence). This CDR3 has 17 amino acids. J was trimmed by 1 base and V by 2 bases; bases with no gene match: 6. For the CDR3, the DNA is TGTGCCAGCAGTTTAAGAAGGGACAGGGCTTCTGGAAACACCATATATTTT. Its protein is CASSLRRDRASGNTIYF.

The chain uses TRBV6-5 and TRBJ1-2, with no clear D. The CDR3 length is 11 residues. Germline assignment: CDR1 MNHEY and CDR2 SVGAGI. Deletions cut 2 bases from V and 6 bases from J, with 4 bases between. The CDR3 loop reads CASSYLDGYTF. For the CDR3, the DNA is TGTGCCAGCAGTTACCTGGATGGCTACACCTTC.

The genes are TRBV27 and TRBJ1-6, with 8 bases matching TRBD1. The CDR3 runs to 14 residues. V lost 6 bases to trimming and J lost 7 bases; unmatched junction nucleotides: 5. The germline CDR1 and CDR2 sequences are MNHEY and SMNVEV (reference sequence). This chain's CDR3 is CASRTGTGNSPLHF. The CDR3 region has the DNA TGTGCCAGCAGGACCGGGACAGGAAATTCACCCCTCCACTTT.

This chain joins TRBV2 and TRBJ2-3, with TRBD2 matching over 10 bases. In germline, CDR1 is SNHLY, CDR2 FYNNEI. The CDR3 is 17 residues long. Trimming cost V 10 bases and J 1 base; bases outside gene matches: 14. CDR3 nucleotide sequence: TGTGCCACCAACCCCTCAGGTAGCGGGGGGCGCACAGATACGCAGTATTTT. The encoded protein is CATNPSGSGGRTDTQYF.

This sequence joins TRBV11-3 and TRBJ2-7; D possibly uses TRBD1 or TRBD2 (7 bases each). Germline V gene sequence: CDR1 SGHNT, CDR2 YENEEA. The CDR3 runs 16 residues. The germline V and J ends were trimmed by 5 bases and 3 bases, with 20 bases remaining between them. The CDR3 coding sequence is TGTGCCAGCAGCCCCCGTGGCGCAGGGGGGGGCTACGAGCAGTACTTC. It specifies CASSPRGAGGGYEQYF.

V is TRBV28 and J is TRBJ2-1, with D tentatively TRBD2 (6 bases). This CDR3 region has 14 residues. The V and J ends lost 7 bases and 9 bases respectively, with 19 bases between them. CDR1 and CDR2 from the germline V gene are MDHEN and SYDVKM. This chain's CDR3 is CASKGTEGKVEQFF. Written as DNA, the CDR3 is TGTGCCAGCAAAGGGACGGAGGGGAAAGTTGAGCAGTTCTTC.

V usage is TRBV30 and J usage is TRBJ1-1; D possibly corresponds to TRBD1 (5 bases). Looked up from germline, CDR1 is GTSNPN and CDR2 is SVGIG (reference sequence). Trimming removed 2 bases from V and 4 bases from J, with 11 bases in between. CDR3 size: 13 residues. The CDR3, as DNA: TGTGCCTGGAGTCCCCAGGGAGGCACTGAAGCTTTCTTT. Translated, it gives CAWSPQGGTEAFF.

The chain is built from TRBV11-3 and TRBJ2-2, with 13 bases that match TRBD2. This CDR3 is 14 amino acids long. Germline V lookup: CDR1 SGHNT, CDR2 YENEEA. V dropped 3 bases and J dropped 8; count of bases not matched to a gene: 0. CDR3 nucleotides: TGTGCCAGCAGCTTGGGACTAGCGGGGGGGGAGCTGTTTTTT. It is translated as CASSLGLAGGELFF.

In its sample, this clone was seen once. This chain's CDR3 is CASRNTAGGNQPQHF. In DNA form, the CDR3 reads TGTGCCAGTAGAAATACCGCTGGAGGCAATCAGCCCCAGCATTTT. The chain carries TRBV19 and TRBJ1-5; no definite D call. CDR1 and CDR2 from the germline V gene are LNHDA and SQIVND (reference sequence). CDR3 length: 15 residues. V lost 6 bases, J lost 2 bases, and 14 bases lay in between.

This chain links TRBV7-9 with TRBJ1-1; 7 nucleotides line up with TRBD1. Germline V gene sequence: CDR1 SEHNR, CDR2 FQNEAQ (reference sequence). This CDR3 spans 15 amino acids. V trimming: 5 bases; J trimming: 0 bases; junction bases outside the gene matches: 6. CDR3 loop: CASSPNTGVNTEAFF. CDR3 nucleotides: TGTGCCAGCAGCCCCAATACAGGGGTGAACACTGAAGCTTTCTTT. Variable domain in full (rest from reference TRBV7-9 and TRBJ1-1): DTGVSQNPRHKITKRGQNVTFRCDPISEHNRLYWYRQTLGQGPEFLTYFQNEAQLEKSRLLSDRFSAERPKGSFSTLEIQRTEQGDSAMYLCASSPNTGVNTEAFFGQGTRLTVV.